This T cell receptor (beta chain) was sequenced during a study of graft-versus-host responses after intestinal transplantation. Sequencing was performed with immunoSEQ multiplex PCR; in TCRdb, only in-frame clones are kept and a portion is missing. The repertoire has 95,000 to 110,000 clones, about nine tenths of them found once; the top ten carry around 0.76%. This CDR3 spans 14 amino acids. CDR1 is MNHNY and CDR2 is SVGAGI in the germline V gene (reference sequence). With V trimmed by 4 bases and J by 1 base, 3 bases remained unmatched. Details on this clone: Its antigen is not known.

Specimen: unstimulated CD4+ T cells sorted from spleen or lymph node cells, collected before transplant. The genes are TRBV6-6 and TRBJ2-7, with 8 bases that match TRBD2. The clonotype was recovered from a human donor who was the organ donor for an intestinal transplant. CDR3 in amino acids: CASSLAGPSYEQYF. The CDR3 DNA reads as TGTGCCAGCAGTTTAGCGGGGCCTTCCTACGAGCAGTACTTC.